This T cell receptor beta chain came from a study of blood T cell repertoires in COVID-19. The wider study: Acute and convalescent COVID-19 specimens originated in the United States, Italy and Spain. Nucleic acid was either cDNA or gDNA, and it came from T cells, B-cell-depleted T cells, or PBMCs.

Germline-derived CDR1 and CDR2 are GTSNPN and SVGIG (reference sequence). The CDR3 is 18 residues long. With 2 bases removed from V and 2 bases from J, the gap between germline ends came to 21 bases. As originally analysed: For nucleated cells, counts were estimated from reference gene primer amplification. The protocol was immunoSEQ multiplex PCR, while the TCRdb copy is restricted to in-frame clones and leaves out a portion. That table gives V, J and clone size, and the DNA gave D and trimming. The table records 170,000 or so clones, around 82% of them present only once. The source material was peripheral blood. This receptor was taken from a young man with active or convalescent COVID-19. The chain carries TRBV30 and TRBJ1-4; D gene unclear. The CDR3 spells CAWSPNPARWTTNEKLFF. CDR3 bases: TGTGCCTGGAGTCCTAACCCAGCCCGGTGGACTACTAATGAAAAACTGTTTTTT.